The rows below give T cell receptor beta chains drawn from one sample of a study of cytomegalovirus exposure and HLA in healthy donors. Generated by immunoSEQ multiplex PCR, the TCRdb table keeps only in-frame clones and is missing some. The table includes approximately 81,000 clones, about 92% detected once. Sample: PBMCs. These receptor sequences come from a man between 18 and 35 years old in good health and CMV-seronegative. Each CDR3 is given with its conserved first and last residue. A D gene is named only where the DNA matches it firmly. Clone sizes are given selectively: once, few, many, or a class where the clone is expanded.

CDR3 DNA	CDR3 protein	clone size	CDR3 length	J gene	V gene	D gene
TGTGCCAGTAGGACCCTAGGGGGGGGAGAGAACACCGGGGAGCTGTTTTTT	CASRTLGGGENTGELFF	NA	17	TRBJ2-2	TRBV19	NA
TGTGCCAGCAGCCGGGGGGGCAGCAAGTACGAGCAGTACTTC	CASSRGGSKYEQYF	NA	14	TRBJ2-7	TRBV7-2	TRBD2
TGTGCCAGCAGCTTAGAGCCAGGGGGCCGGAACGAGCAGTACTTC	CASSLEPGGRNEQYF	NA	15	TRBJ2-7	TRBV7-6	TRBD1
TGCAGCGTTGTAATTGGTCTCCAAAGAGAGGAGCAGTTCTTC	CSVVIGLQREEQFF	NA	14	TRBJ2-1	TRBV29-1	NA
TGCGCCAGCAGCGCGGACGGGGACACTGAAGCTTTCTTT	CASSADGDTEAFF	NA	13	TRBJ1-1	TRBV5-1	NA
TGTGCCAGCAAAAGAGCGGGAGTGGCCTACGAGCAGTACTTC	CASKRAGVAYEQYF	NA	14	TRBJ2-7	TRBV6-5	TRBD2
TGTGCCAGCAGGCGCTGGGGGGTTAATGAAAAACTGTTTTTT	CASRRWGVNEKLFF	NA	14	TRBJ1-4	TRBV7-8	NA
TGTGCCAGCTCACCTCTACGGACAGGGGGGCCCTACGAGCAGTACTTC	CASSPLRTGGPYEQYF	NA	16	TRBJ2-7	TRBV18	TRBD1
TGTGCCAGCAGCTTATCCGGGACTAGCCTCTATGAGCAGTTCTTC	CASSLSGTSLYEQFF	NA	15	TRBJ2-1	TRBV7-3	TRBD2
TGTGCCAGCACAGGACAGGCAGACTATGGCTACACCTTC	CASTGQADYGYTF	NA	13	TRBJ1-2	TRBV2	TRBD1
TGTGCCAGCAGTGAACCCGGGACACAGAGATTT	CASSEPGTQRF	NA	11	TRBJ1-1	TRBV6-5	NA
TGTGCCAGCAGCTTGATGGGCAGCCAAGAGACCCAGTACTTC	CASSLMGSQETQYF	NA	14	TRBJ2-5	TRBV7-9	NA
TGCGCCAGCAGCTTGGACGCCAGGGGGAATGAGCAGTTCTTC	CASSLDARGNEQFF	NA	14	TRBJ2-1	TRBV5-1	TRBD1
TGTGCCAGCAGCCCCATGGGGAGAGACAATGAGCAGTTCTTC	CASSPMGRDNEQFF	once	14	TRBJ2-1	TRBV9	NA
TGTGCCAGCAGTTTCCAGGACAGGGGGTACACCGGGGAGCTGTTTTTT	CASSFQDRGYTGELFF	NA	16	TRBJ2-2	TRBV27	TRBD1
TGCGCCAGCAGCCACTCAGGTCCCTCACCCCTCCACTTT	CASSHSGPSPLHF	NA	13	TRBJ1-6	TRBV4-1	NA
TGTGCCAGCAGCCCCGGGACTAGCGGACCTCGTCATACGCAGTATTTT	CASSPGTSGPRHTQYF	NA	16	TRBJ2-3	TRBV5-6	TRBD2
TGTGCCAGCAGCCTCGGGACAACGAACACTGAAGCTTTCTTT	CASSLGTTNTEAFF	NA	14	TRBJ1-1	TRBV5-6	NA
TGCGCCAGCAGCTCCTCTGACAGGGCGAGAGAAGATACGCAGTATTTT	CASSSSDRAREDTQYF	NA	16	TRBJ2-3	TRBV5-1	TRBD1
TGCGCCAGCAGCCCGAGTGGGACTAGCGTTTACAATGAGCAGTTCTTC	CASSPSGTSVYNEQFF	NA	16	TRBJ2-1	TRBV5-1	TRBD2
TGTGCCAGCAGTACACGACAGGGTGGGACCCAGTACTTC	CASSTRQGGTQYF	NA	13	TRBJ2-5	TRBV27	TRBD1
TGTGCCAGCAGCCAAGGAACAGGGGACAATTCACCCCTCCACTTT	CASSQGTGDNSPLHF	NA	15	TRBJ1-6	TRBV4-2	TRBD1
TGTGCCAGCAGCCCGGAGTTCCCCTCCGGTGCGGACTTC	CASSPEFPSGADF	few	13	TRBJ2-7	TRBV11-2	NA
TGTGCCAGCAGCCTGTACCCACCCCCCAGACTCGGCGGTGAAGCTTTCTTT	CASSLYPPPRLGGEAFF	NA	17	TRBJ1-1	TRBV11-2	NA
TGTGCCAGCAGCTTTACGGCAGGGCATGAAAAACTGTTTTTT	CASSFTAGHEKLFF	NA	14	TRBJ1-4	TRBV7-3	NA
TGTGCCAGCAGTTTAAAGACAGGGGGAACCACAGATACGCAGTATTTT	CASSLKTGGTTDTQYF	NA	16	TRBJ2-3	TRBV27	TRBD1
TGTGCCAGCAGGCGGGAGATCAATCAGCCCCAGCATTTT	CASRREINQPQHF	NA	13	TRBJ1-5	TRBV6-1	NA
TGTGCCAGCTCACCTATACAGGGAACTGAAGCTTTCTTT	CASSPIQGTEAFF	NA	13	TRBJ1-1	TRBV18	NA
TGTGCCAGCAGCTTCCCCGTGGGACTAGCGGGGACGTATACGCAGTATTTT	CASSFPVGLAGTYTQYF	NA	17	TRBJ2-3	TRBV5-8	TRBD2
TGTGCCAGCAGTTCAGGACTCTTTCAAGAGACCCAGTACTTC	CASSSGLFQETQYF	once	14	TRBJ2-5	TRBV27	NA
TGTGCCAGCAGTCTACAGATCTCTGGGGCCAACGTCCTGACTTTC	CASSLQISGANVLTF	NA	15	TRBJ2-6	TRBV6-5	NA
TGTGCCAGCAGCGCTACCGGGACAATCCAAGAGACCCAGTACTTC	CASSATGTIQETQYF	NA	15	TRBJ2-5	TRBV7-9	NA
TGTGCCACCAGTCGGACAGGGGGAACTTATTATGGCTACACCTTC	CATSRTGGTYYGYTF	NA	15	TRBJ1-2	TRBV15	TRBD1
TGTGCCAGCAGCGTACAAATCTCCCCAGATACGCAGTATTTT	CASSVQISPDTQYF	NA	14	TRBJ2-3	TRBV11-2	NA
TGCGCCAGCAGCCTCGTCCCCGGGACAGGGGAGACCCAGTACTTC	CASSLVPGTGETQYF	NA	15	TRBJ2-5	TRBV4-1	TRBD1
TGTGCCATCAGTGAGGAGCGAGGCAATCAGCCCCAGCATTTT	CAISEERGNQPQHF	NA	14	TRBJ1-5	TRBV10-3	NA
TGTGCCAGCTCACCGCTCCAGCAAGTACGGACACTACTAGGGGCCAACGTCCTGACTTTC	CASSPLQQVRTLLGANVLTF	NA	20	TRBJ2-6	TRBV18	NA
TGTGCCAGCAGCCCAGGGGGGAGTGGCAATCAGCCCCAGCATTTT	CASSPGGSGNQPQHF	NA	15	TRBJ1-5	TRBV7-9	TRBD1